This paragraph covers one TCR beta chain sequence. These data are taken from a study of blood T cell repertoires in COVID-19. The overall study: T cells, B-cell-depleted T cells, or PBMCs supplied cDNA or gDNA.

Germline CDR1 and CDR2: SGHRS and YFSETQ. Trimming removed 0 bases at V and 2 bases at J, with 6 bases between. This CDR3 region has 13 residues. Generated by immunoSEQ multiplex PCR, the TCRdb table keeps only in-frame clones and is missing some. The sample records about 310,000 clones, approximately 83% being singletons. Sequencing input: PBMCs or T cells enriched from blood (not recorded which). The TCR comes from a man aged 25 to 45 who had recovered from COVID-19. The J gene is TRBJ2-7, the V gene TRBV5-1, with D tentatively TRBD1 (5 bases). The CDR3 loop reads CASSLGGPYEQYF. The CDR3 region has the DNA TGCGCCAGCAGCTTGGGGGGCCCCTACGAGCAGTACTTC.